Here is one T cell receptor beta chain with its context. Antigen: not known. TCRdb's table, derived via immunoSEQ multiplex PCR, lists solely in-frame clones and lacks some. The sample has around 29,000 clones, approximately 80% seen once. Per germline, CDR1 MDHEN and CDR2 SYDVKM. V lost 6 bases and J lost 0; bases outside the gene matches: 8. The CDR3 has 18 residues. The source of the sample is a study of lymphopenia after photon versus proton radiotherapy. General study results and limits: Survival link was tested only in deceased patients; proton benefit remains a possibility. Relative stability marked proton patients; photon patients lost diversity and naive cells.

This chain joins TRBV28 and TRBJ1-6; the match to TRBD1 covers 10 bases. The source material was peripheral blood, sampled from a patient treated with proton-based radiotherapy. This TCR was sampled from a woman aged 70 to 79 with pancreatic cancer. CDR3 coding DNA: TGTGCCAGCAGCGGGACAGGGGTTCTAGTCTCCTATAATTCACCCCTCCACTTT. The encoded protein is CASSGTGVLVSYNSPLHF. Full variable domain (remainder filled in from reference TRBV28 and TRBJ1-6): DVKVTQSSRYLVKRTGEKVFLECVQDMDHENMFWYRQDPGLGLRLIYFSYDVKMKEKGDIPEGYSVSREKKERFSLILESASTNQTSMYLCASSGTGVLVSYNSPLHFGNGTRLTVT.